This T cell receptor beta chain was documented in a study of molecular identifiers for immune sequencing clone quantification. Study results and caveats: Over 98% of CMV-specific effector molecules, but under 1% of naive ones, were in clones above 20 copies. Underestimation of highly expanded clone sizes could arise where identical TCR molecules share a barcode.

Via MiXCR, TCRdb re-called the PCR reads, giving one row per CDR3 protein. The sample has tens of thousands of distinct CDR3 sequences; around 20% are singletons. V was shortened by 8 bases and J by 7 bases, with 20 bases between the two germline ends. Germline CDR1 reads MNHEY; CDR2 reads SVGAGI. This CDR3 has 14 amino acids. This clonotype was recorded many times. What it binds is unknown. The sequence was obtained from a human donor in good health. Some libraries in this study had Jurkat cell RNA spiked in. The specimen was naive CD8+ T cells from blood, with Jurkat cell RNA spiked in. Subset indicated: FACS-sorted CD8+CD4-CCR7+CD45RA+ naive T cells. The chain links TRBV6-5 to TRBJ1-1, with D tentatively TRBD1 (5 bases). CDR3 amino acids: CASFVGGVGNEAFF. As DNA, the CDR3 is TGTGCCAGCTTCGTTGGGGGGGTCGGGAATGAAGCTTTCTTT.